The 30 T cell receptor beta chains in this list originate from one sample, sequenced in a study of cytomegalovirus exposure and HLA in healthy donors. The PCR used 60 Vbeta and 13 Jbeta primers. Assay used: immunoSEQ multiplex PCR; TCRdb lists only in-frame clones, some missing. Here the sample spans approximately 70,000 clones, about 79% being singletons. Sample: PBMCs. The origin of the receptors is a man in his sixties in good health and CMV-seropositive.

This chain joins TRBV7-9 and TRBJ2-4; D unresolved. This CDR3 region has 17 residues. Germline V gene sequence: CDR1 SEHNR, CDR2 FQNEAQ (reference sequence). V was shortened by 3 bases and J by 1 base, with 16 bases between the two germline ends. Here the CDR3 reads CASSFRPGLDAKNIQYF. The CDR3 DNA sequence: TGTGCCAGCAGCTTTAGACCGGGTTTAGATGCCAAAAACATTCAGTACTTC.

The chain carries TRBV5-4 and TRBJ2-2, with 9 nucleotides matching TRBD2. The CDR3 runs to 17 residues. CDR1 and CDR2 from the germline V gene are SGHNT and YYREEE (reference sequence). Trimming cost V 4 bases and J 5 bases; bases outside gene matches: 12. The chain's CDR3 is CASSPTGSGRFTGELFF. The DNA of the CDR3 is TGTGCCAGCAGCCCCACGGGTAGCGGGAGATTTACCGGGGAGCTGTTTTTT.

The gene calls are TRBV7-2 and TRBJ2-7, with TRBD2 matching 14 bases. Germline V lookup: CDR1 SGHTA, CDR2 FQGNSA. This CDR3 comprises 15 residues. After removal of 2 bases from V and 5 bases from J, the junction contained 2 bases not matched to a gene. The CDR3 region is CASSLLTSGRDEQYF. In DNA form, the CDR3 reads TGTGCCAGCAGCTTACTGACTAGCGGGAGGGACGAGCAGTACTTC. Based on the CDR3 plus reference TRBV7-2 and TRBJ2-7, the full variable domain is GAGVSQSPSNKVTEKGKDVELRCDPISGHTALYWYRQSLGQGLEFLIYFQGNSAPDKSGLPSDRFSAERTGGSVSTLTIQRTQQEDSAVYLCASSLLTSGRDEQYFGPGTRLTVT.

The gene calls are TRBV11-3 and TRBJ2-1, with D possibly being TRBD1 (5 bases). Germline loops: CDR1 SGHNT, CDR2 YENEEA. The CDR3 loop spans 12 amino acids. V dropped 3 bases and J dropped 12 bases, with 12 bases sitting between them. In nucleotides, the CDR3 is TGTGCCAGCAGCTTTTTGGGGCATGGGCAGTTCTTC. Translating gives CASSFLGHGQFF.

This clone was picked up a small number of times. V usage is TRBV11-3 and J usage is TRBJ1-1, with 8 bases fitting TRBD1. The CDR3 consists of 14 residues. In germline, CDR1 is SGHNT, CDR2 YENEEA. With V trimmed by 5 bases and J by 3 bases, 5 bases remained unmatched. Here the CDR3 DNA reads TGTGCCAGCAGCCCAACACAGGGGGACACTGAAGCTTTCTTT. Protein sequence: CASSPTQGDTEAFF.

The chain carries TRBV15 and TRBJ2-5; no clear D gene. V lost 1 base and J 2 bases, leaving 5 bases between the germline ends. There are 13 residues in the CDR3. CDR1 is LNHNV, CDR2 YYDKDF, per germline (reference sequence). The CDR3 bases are TGTGCCACCAGCAGAGTACAGCAAGAGACCCAGTACTTC. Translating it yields CATSRVQQETQYF.

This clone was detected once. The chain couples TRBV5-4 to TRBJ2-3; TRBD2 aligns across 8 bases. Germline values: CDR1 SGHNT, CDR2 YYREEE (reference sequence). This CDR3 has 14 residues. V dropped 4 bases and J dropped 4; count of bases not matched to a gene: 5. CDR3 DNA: TGTGCCAGCAGCAATGCGGGGGGATCAGATACGCAGTATTTT. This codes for CASSNAGGSDTQYF.

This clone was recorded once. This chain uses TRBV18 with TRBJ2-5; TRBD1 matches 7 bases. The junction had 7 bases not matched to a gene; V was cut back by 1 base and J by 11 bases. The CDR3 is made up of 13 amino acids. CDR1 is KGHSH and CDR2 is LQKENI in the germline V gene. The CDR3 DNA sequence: TGTGCCAGCTCACCACACAGGGGCTCAGAGCAGTACTTC. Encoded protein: CASSPHRGSEQYF.

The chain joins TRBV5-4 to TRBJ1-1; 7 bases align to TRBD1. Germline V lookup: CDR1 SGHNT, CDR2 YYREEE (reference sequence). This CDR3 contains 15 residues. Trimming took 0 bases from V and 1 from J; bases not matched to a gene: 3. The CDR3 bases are TGTGCCAGCAGCTTGGTGGACAGGAGGAACACTGAAGCTTTCTTT. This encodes CASSLVDRRNTEAFF.

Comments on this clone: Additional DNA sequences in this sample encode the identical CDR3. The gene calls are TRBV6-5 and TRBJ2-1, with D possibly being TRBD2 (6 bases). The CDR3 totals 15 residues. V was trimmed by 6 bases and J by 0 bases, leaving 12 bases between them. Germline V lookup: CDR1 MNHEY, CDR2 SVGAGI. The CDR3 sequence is CASRHGRDSYNEQFF. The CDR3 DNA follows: TGTGCCAGCAGACACGGGAGAGACTCCTACAATGAGCAGTTCTTC.

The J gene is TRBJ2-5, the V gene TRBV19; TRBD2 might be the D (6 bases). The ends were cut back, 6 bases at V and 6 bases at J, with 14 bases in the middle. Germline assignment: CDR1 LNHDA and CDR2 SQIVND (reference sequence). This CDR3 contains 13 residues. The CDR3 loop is CASSPTSLKTQYF. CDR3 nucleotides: TGTGCCAGTAGCCCAACTAGCCTTAAGACCCAGTACTTC.

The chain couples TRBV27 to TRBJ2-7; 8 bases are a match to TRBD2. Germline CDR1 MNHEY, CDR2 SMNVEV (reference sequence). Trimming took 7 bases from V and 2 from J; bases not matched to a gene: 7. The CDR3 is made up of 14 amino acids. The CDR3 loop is CASKRREAPYEQYF. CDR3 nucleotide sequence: TGTGCCAGCAAGAGGCGGGAGGCACCCTACGAGCAGTACTTC.

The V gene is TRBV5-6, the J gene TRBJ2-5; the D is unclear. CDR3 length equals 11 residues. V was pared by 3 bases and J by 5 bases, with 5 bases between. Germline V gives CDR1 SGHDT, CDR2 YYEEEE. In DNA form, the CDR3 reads TGTGCCAGCAGCTCACGGGAGACCCAGTACTTC. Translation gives CASSSRETQYF.

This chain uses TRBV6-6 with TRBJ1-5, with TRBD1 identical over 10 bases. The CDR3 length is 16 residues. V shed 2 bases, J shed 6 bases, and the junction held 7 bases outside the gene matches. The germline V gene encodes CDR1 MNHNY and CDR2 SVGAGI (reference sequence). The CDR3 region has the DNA TGTGCCAGCAGTTACCTCGACAGGGGGCGAGGTCAGCCCCAGCATTTT. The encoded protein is CASSYLDRGRGQPQHF.

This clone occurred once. The CDR3 region is CASSLGTGNQPQHF. The CDR3 DNA sequence: TGTGCCAGCAGCTTGGGAACGGGGAATCAGCCCCAGCATTTT. The chain recombines TRBV7-2 with TRBJ1-5; D is unresolved. The germline gives CDR1 SGHTA, CDR2 FQGNSA. There are 14 residues in the CDR3. The V end was cut by 3 bases, the J end by 4 bases, with 10 bases between.

The DNA of the CDR3 is TGCGCCAGCAGCCTGGAAGTCCGCGGGGGCACAGATACGCAGTATTTT. This translates into CASSLEVRGGTDTQYF. This rearrangement joins TRBV4-1 to TRBJ2-3; TRBD2 might be the D (6 bases). Germline values: CDR1 MGHRA, CDR2 YSYEKL. The V end lost 4 bases, the J end lost 1 base, and 15 bases lay between the germline ends. This CDR3 has 16 amino acids.

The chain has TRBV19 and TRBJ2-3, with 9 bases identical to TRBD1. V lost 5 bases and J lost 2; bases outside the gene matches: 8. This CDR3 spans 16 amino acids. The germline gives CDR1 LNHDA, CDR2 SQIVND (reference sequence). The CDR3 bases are TGTGCCAGTAGTTTCGGGACAGGGCCATTCACAGATACGCAGTATTTT. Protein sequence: CASSFGTGPFTDTQYF.

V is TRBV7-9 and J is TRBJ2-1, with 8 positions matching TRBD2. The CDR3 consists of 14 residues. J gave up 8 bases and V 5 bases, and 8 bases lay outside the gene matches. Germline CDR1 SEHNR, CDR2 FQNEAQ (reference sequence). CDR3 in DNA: TGTGCCAGCAGCCCCTCCGGGGGGGCTTATGAGCAGTTCTTC. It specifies CASSPSGGAYEQFF.

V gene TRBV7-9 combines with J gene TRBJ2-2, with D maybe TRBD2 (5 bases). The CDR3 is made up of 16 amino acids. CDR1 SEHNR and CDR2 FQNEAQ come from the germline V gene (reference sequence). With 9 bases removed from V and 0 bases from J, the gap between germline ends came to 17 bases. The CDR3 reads CASMRVFDSNTGELFF. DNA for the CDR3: TGTGCCAGTATGAGGGTTTTTGACTCGAACACCGGGGAGCTGTTTTTT.

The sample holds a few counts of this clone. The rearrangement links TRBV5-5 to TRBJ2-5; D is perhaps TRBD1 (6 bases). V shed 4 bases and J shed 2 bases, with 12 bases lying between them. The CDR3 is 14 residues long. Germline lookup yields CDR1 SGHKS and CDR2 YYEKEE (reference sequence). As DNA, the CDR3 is TGTGCCAGCAGCCAAACGACAGGTCAAGAGACCCAGTACTTC. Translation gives CASSQTTGQETQYF.

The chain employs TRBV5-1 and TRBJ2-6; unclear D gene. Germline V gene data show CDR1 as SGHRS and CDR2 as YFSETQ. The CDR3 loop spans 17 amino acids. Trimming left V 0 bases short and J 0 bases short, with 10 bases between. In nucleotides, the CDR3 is TGCGCCAGCAGCTTGGTGCAGACACGCTCTGGGGCCAACGTCCTGACTTTC. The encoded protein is CASSLVQTRSGANVLTF.

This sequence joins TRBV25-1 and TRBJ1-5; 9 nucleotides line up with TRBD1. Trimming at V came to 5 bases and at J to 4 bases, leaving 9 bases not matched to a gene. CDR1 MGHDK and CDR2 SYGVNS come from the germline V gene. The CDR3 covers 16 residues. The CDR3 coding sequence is TGTGCCAGCAGTCGCCGGACAGGGGTATGTAATCAGCCCCAGCATTTT. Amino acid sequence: CASSRRTGVCNQPQHF.

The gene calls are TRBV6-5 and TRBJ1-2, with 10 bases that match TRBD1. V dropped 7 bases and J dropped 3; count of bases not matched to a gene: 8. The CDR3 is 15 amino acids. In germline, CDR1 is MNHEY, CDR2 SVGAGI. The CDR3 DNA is TGTGCCAGCACATCTTCCGGGACAGGGGACTATGGCTACACCTTC. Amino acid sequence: CASTSSGTGDYGYTF.

CDR3 residues: CASSQDQGRPNQPQHF. The CDR3 DNA reads as TGCGCCAGCAGCCAAGATCAGGGGCGCCCCAATCAGCCCCAGCATTTT. The chain joins TRBV4-1 to TRBJ1-5; D is possibly TRBD1 (6 bases). Germline V CDR1 and CDR2: MGHRA, YSYEKL. The CDR3 sequence is 16 residues long. The V and J ends lost 0 bases and 3 bases respectively, with 12 bases between them.

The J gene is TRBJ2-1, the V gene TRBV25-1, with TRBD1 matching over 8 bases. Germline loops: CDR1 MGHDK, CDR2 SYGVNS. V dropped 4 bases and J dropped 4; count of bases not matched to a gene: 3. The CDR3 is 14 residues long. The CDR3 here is CASSGGTGYNEQFF. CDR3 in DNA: TGTGCCAGCAGTGGCGGGACAGGATACAATGAGCAGTTCTTC.

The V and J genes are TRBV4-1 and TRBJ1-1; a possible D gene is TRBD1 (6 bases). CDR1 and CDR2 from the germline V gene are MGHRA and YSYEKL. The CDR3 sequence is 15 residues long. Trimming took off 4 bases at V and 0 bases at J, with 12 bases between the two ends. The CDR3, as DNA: TGCGCCAGCAGCCCTCTAGACAGGCTGAACACTGAAGCTTTCTTT. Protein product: CASSPLDRLNTEAFF.

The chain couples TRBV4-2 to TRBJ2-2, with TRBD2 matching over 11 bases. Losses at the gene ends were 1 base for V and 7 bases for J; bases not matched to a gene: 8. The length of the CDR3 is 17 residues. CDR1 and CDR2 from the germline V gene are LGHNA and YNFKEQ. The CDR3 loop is CASSQVTSGVFNGELFF. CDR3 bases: TGTGCCAGCAGCCAAGTGACTAGCGGGGTTTTTAACGGGGAGCTGTTTTTT.

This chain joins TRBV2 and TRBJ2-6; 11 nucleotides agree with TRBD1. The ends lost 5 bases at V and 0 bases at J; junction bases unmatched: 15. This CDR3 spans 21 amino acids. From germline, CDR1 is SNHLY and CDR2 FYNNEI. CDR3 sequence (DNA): TGTGCCAGCAGTTATCAAGGGAGCGGACAGGGGGCGAGCTCTGGGGCCAACGTCCTGACTTTC. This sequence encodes CASSYQGSGQGASSGANVLTF.

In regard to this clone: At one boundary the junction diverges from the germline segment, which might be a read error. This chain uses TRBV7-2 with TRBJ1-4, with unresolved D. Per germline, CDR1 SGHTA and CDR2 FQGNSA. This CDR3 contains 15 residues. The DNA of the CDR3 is TGTGCCAGCACCTTAGGTAGTGCAACTAATGAAAAACTGTTTTTT. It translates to CASTLGSATNEKLFF.

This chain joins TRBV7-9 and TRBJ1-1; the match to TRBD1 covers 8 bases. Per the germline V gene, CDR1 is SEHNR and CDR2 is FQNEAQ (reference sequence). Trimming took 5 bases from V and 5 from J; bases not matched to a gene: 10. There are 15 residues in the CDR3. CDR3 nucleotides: TGTGCCAGCAGCCGCACCCTCAGGGGGCGTACTGAAGCTTTCTTT. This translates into CASSRTLRGRTEAFF.